This T cell receptor beta chain was recovered during a study of T cells after yellow fever vaccination. Study-level findings and limits: It was the secondary response that reached its peak faster, day 5 versus 15, but it was weaker. The bulk population could contribute abundant contaminating clonotypes to FACS-sorted repertoires. Subsequent to the booster, the majority of primary-vaccination clones reappeared (less than 97% CD4, 85% to 90% CD8).

Remarks on this clonotype: No antigen is known for it.

Template switching with 5'RACE generated the TCR cDNA and added a universal primer site and UMIs. Each CDR3 protein is one row after TCRdb ran MiXCR on the 5' RACE reads. The sample has 400,000 or so distinct CDR3 sequences; 6% to 8% are singletons. Sequenced here: PBMCs, sampled 5 days after the yellow fever booster vaccination. The source is a man aged 25 to 45 who received the YFV17D yellow fever vaccine.

The CDR3 DNA sequence: TGTGCCAGCATACCCGGGTACCTAGGCTTC. Translating gives CASIPGYLGF. The V and J genes are TRBV21-1 and TRBJ2-1; the D call of TRBD2 is as the table states it, not checked on the DNA. TRBV21-1 is listed as a pseudogene. The CDR3 sequence is 10 residues long.